Listed below are T cell receptor beta chains from one sample, sequenced in a study of shared clonotypes between healthy human individuals. The protocol was immunoSEQ multiplex PCR, while the TCRdb copy is restricted to in-frame clones and leaves out a portion. Of fewer than 3 million clones listed, approximately 90% were seen once; the top ten hold around 0.4%. The sample taken for sequencing was naive CD4+ T cells from PBMCs. All receptors derive from a man between 18 and 35 years old in good health. Some clones in this sample may be carry-over from other donors' samples. Each CDR3 is given with its conserved first and last residue. D genes are given only for firm matches. Clone sizes are given selectively: once, few, many, or a class where the clone is expanded.

CDR3: CASSGGLNYGYTF
DNA: TGTGCCAGCAGTGGGGGTCTAAACTATGGCTACACCTTC
size: -
J: TRBJ1-2
D: -
V: TRBV2

CDR3: CASSFGGLAKNIQYF
DNA: TGCGCCAGCAGCTTTGGTGGATTAGCCAAAAACATTCAGTACTTC
size: -
J: TRBJ2-4
D: -
V: TRBV5-1

CDR3: CASRAGVTGGIAFF
DNA: TGTGCCAGCCGAGCGGGCGTCACAGGGGGCATAGCTTTCTTT
size: once
J: TRBJ1-1
D: TRBD1
V: TRBV7-9

CDR3: CASSQENQLVPYEQYF
DNA: TGCGCCAGCAGCCAAGAGAACCAACTAGTCCCCTACGAGCAGTACTTC
size: -
J: TRBJ2-7
D: -
V: TRBV4-1

CDR3: CASKGQGANSYEQYF
DNA: TGCGCCAGCAAAGGACAGGGGGCGAACTCCTACGAGCAGTACTTC
size: -
J: TRBJ2-7
D: TRBD1
V: TRBV5-1

CDR3: CASSLALGHTEAFF
DNA: TGTGCCAGCAGCTTAGCCCTGGGGCACACTGAAGCTTTCTTT
size: -
J: TRBJ1-1
D: -
V: TRBV11-2

CDR3: CASSQRIVDRAPYEQYF
DNA: TGTGCCAGCAGCCAACGTATAGTCGACAGGGCCCCTTACGAGCAGTACTTC
size: -
J: TRBJ2-7
D: TRBD1
V: TRBV14

CDR3: CASSSTGTGNKYEQYF
DNA: TGCGCCAGCAGCAGTACCGGGACAGGGAATAAGTACGAGCAGTACTTC
size: -
J: TRBJ2-7
D: TRBD1
V: TRBV5-1

CDR3: CASSIKDSGNTGELFF
DNA: TGTGCCAGCAGTATCAAGGATTCCGGGAACACCGGGGAGCTGTTTTTT
size: -
J: TRBJ2-2
D: -
V: TRBV28

CDR3: CASSLMQMSSYEQYF
DNA: TGTGCCAGCAGCCTAATGCAGATGAGCTCCTACGAGCAGTACTTC
size: -
J: TRBJ2-7
D: -
V: TRBV6-1

CDR3: CASSLVVGLNTEAFF
DNA: TGTGCCAGCAGCTTAGTCGTAGGGCTGAACACTGAAGCTTTCTTT
size: -
J: TRBJ1-1
D: -
V: TRBV7-6

CDR3: CASNPAKETQYF
DNA: TGTGCCAGCAACCCGGCGAAAGAGACCCAGTACTTC
size: -
J: TRBJ2-5
D: -
V: TRBV2

CDR3: CASSLEVGGTDTQYF
DNA: TGTGCCAGCAGCTTGGAGGTAGGGGGCACAGATACGCAGTATTTT
size: -
J: TRBJ2-3
D: -
V: TRBV4-2

CDR3: CASSTRPSGRVTGELFF
DNA: TGTGCCAGCAGTACGCGACCTAGCGGGAGGGTCACCGGGGAGCTGTTTTTT
size: -
J: TRBJ2-2
D: TRBD2
V: TRBV27

CDR3: CASGRGGEQFF
DNA: TGTGCTAGTGGTCGCGGGGGTGAGCAGTTCTTC
size: -
J: TRBJ2-1
D: TRBD2
V: TRBV12-5

CDR3: CASTKRVRQGATVSTEAFF
DNA: TGTGCCAGCACCAAGAGGGTCCGACAGGGGGCGACCGTCTCCACTGAAGCTTTCTTT
size: -
J: TRBJ1-1
D: TRBD1
V: TRBV7-2

CDR3: CASGPGLGVLGSTGELFF
DNA: TGTGCCAGCGGACCGGGACTAGGGGTTCTTGGGAGCACCGGGGAGCTGTTTTTT
size: once
J: TRBJ2-2
D: TRBD2
V: TRBV27

CDR3: CASSPKAKTSPYEQYF
DNA: TGTGCCAGCAGCCCGAAGGCGAAGACCTCTCCCTACGAGCAGTACTTC
size: -
J: TRBJ2-7
D: -
V: TRBV9

CDR3: CASVRTLSGTRTDTQYF
DNA: TGTGCCAGCGTGCGGACCTTGTCGGGGACGCGCACAGATACGCAGTATTTT
size: -
J: TRBJ2-3
D: -
V: TRBV7-2

CDR3: CAISDRMNTEAFF
DNA: TGTGCCATCAGTGACAGGATGAACACTGAAGCTTTCTTT
size: few
J: TRBJ1-1
D: -
V: TRBV10-3

CDR3: CASSQRQAWELFF
DNA: TGTGCCAGCAGCCAAAGGCAGGCCTGGGAGCTGTTTTTT
size: -
J: TRBJ2-2
D: -
V: TRBV7-2

CDR3: CASGFPPGGTEAFF
DNA: TGTGCTAGTGGTTTCCCTCCAGGGGGCACTGAAGCTTTCTTT
size: -
J: TRBJ1-1
D: TRBD1
V: TRBV12-5

CDR3: CASSPSPGQGPDTEAFF
DNA: TGTGCCAGCAGCCCCAGCCCGGGACAGGGTCCGGACACTGAAGCTTTCTTT
size: -
J: TRBJ1-1
D: TRBD1
V: TRBV25-1

CDR3: CASSFTHVPLTGANVLTF
DNA: TGCGCCAGCAGCTTTACGCACGTCCCTCTAACTGGGGCCAACGTCCTGACTTTC
size: -
J: TRBJ2-6
D: -
V: TRBV5-1

CDR3: CASSYKTGGNTEAFF
DNA: TGTGCCAGCAGCTACAAGACAGGGGGAAACACTGAAGCTTTCTTT
size: -
J: TRBJ1-1
D: TRBD1
V: TRBV5-4

CDR3: CASSLLSGQADEAFF
DNA: TGTGCCAGCAGTTTGTTGTCAGGGCAGGCTGATGAAGCTTTCTTT
size: -
J: TRBJ1-1
D: -
V: TRBV28